This T cell receptor (beta chain) was retrieved from a study of CD8 T cells in Susac syndrome. It was with random hexamers that about 0.45 to 1 ug RNA was reverse transcribed. Coverage of TCR beta CDR3 amplification by immunoSEQ multiplex PCR extended to 54 Vbeta and 13 Jbeta. TCRdb recomputed calls from the immunoSEQ multiplex PCR reads with MiXCR, one row per CDR3 protein. The sample shows about 75,000 distinct CDR3 sequences, roughly 94% of them seen only once. This clonotype originated in a human donor with Susac syndrome. Source material: CD8+ T cells from PBMCs.

CDR3 nucleotide sequence: TGTGCCAGCAGCTTATGGGGGGCGACTGGGGAGCAGTACTTC. Its translation is CASSLWGATGEQYF. The chain couples TRBV7-3 to TRBJ2-7, with D perhaps matching TRBD1 or TRBD2 (6 bases each). With 2 bases removed from V and 7 bases from J, the gap between germline ends came to 15 bases. This CDR3 contains 14 residues. In germline, CDR1 is SGHTA, CDR2 FQGTGA. The variable domain in full, completed from reference TRBV7-3 and TRBJ2-7, reads GAGVSQTPSNKVTEKGKYVELRCDPISGHTALYWYRQSLGQGPEFLIYFQGTGAADDSGLPNDRFFAVRPEGSVSTLKIQRTERGDSAVYLCASSLWGATGEQYFGPGTRLTVT.